The 21 T cell receptor beta chains reported below all come from one sample, sequenced in a study of blood T cell repertoires in COVID-19 (dated by TCRdb to about 2020). Receptor amplification or capture employed the immunoSEQ multiplex PCR assay. In TCRdb, the immuneACCESS table is reduced to in-frame sequences with V and J assigned. These tables do not hold every clone; where another copy was compared, an unresolved V gene accounts for under half, and the others remain unexplained. Present in this sample are approximately 380,000 clones, 85% of which were seen just once. The ten biggest clones cover roughly 3.7% of the sample. The sample consisted of peripheral blood. These receptors were collected from a woman aged 18-30 years with acute or convalescent COVID-19.

V usage is TRBV7-9 and J usage is TRBJ2-7; TRBD1 matches 8 bases. Unmatched junction bases numbered 11, after V lost 5 bases and J lost 5 bases. Germline CDR1 reads SEHNR; CDR2 reads FQNEAQ (reference sequence). The CDR3 is made up of 15 amino acids. DNA for the CDR3: TGTGCCAGCAGCCCAAGCTGGGACAGGAAGCACGAGCAGTACTTC. Protein sequence: CASSPSWDRKHEQYF.

The rearrangement links TRBV9 to TRBJ2-5; 10 nucleotides line up with TRBD2. Losses at the gene ends were 2 bases for V and 5 bases for J; bases not matched to a gene: 6. CDR1 and CDR2 from the germline V gene are SGDLS and YYNGEE. The length of the CDR3 is 15 residues. The CDR3 DNA is TGTGCCAGCAGCGTCTCTAGCGGGAGAGGGGAGACCCAGTACTTC. This translates into CASSVSSGRGETQYF.

V is TRBV6-5 and J is TRBJ1-6; D is uncertain. The V end lost 6 bases, the J end lost 9 bases, and 18 bases lay between the germline ends. The CDR3 spans 15 residues. Germline lookup yields CDR1 MNHEY and CDR2 SVGAGI. CDR3 protein: CASRSGSPESSPLHF. In nucleotides, the CDR3 is TGTGCCAGCAGGTCGGGATCCCCAGAAAGTTCACCCCTCCACTTT.

This clone has just one count. The chain links TRBV24-1 to TRBJ1-5; no definite D call. Germline-derived CDR1 and CDR2 are KGHDR and SFDVKD. The germline V and J ends were trimmed by 12 bases and 0 bases, with 11 bases remaining between them. The CDR3 runs to 13 residues. The CDR3 reads CAAQGASNQPQHF. The DNA of the CDR3 is TGTGCCGCACAAGGAGCTAGCAATCAGCCCCAGCATTTT.

This chain uses TRBV18 with TRBJ1-2; D is possibly TRBD1 (6 bases). The ends were cut back, 1 base at V and 6 bases at J, with 9 bases in the middle. Germline loops: CDR1 KGHSH, CDR2 LQKENI. The CDR3 runs to 13 residues. In DNA, the CDR3 is TGTGCCAGCTCACCACAACAGGGAGATGGCTACACCTTC. Protein sequence: CASSPQQGDGYTF.

There are a few counts of this clone. The chain recombines TRBV30 with TRBJ2-5; TRBD2 agrees at 8 bases. Germline trimming cut 1 base from V and 1 base from J; bases unmatched to any gene: 5. CDR3 length: 15 residues. Germline V gives CDR1 GTSNPN, CDR2 SVGIG (reference sequence). The CDR3 reads CAWSEIGGAQETQYF. As DNA, the CDR3 is TGTGCCTGGAGTGAGATCGGGGGGGCCCAAGAGACCCAGTACTTC. Together with reference TRBV30 and TRBJ2-5, the CDR3 gives the full variable domain: SQTIHQWPATLVQPVGSPLSLECTVEGTSNPNLYWYRQAAGRGLQLLFYSVGIGQISSEVPQNLSASRPQDRQFILSSKKLLLSDSGFYLCAWSEIGGAQETQYFGPGTRLLVL.

The chain's CDR3 is CASSQLDLTRGEKLFF. CDR3 coding DNA: TGTGCCAGCAGTCAGTTGGACCTCACCCGGGGTGAAAAACTGTTTTTT. The chain couples TRBV2 to TRBJ1-4; D unclear. Trimming left V 5 bases short and J 7 bases short, with 20 bases between. CDR3 length equals 16 residues. Germline assignment: CDR1 SNHLY and CDR2 FYNNEI.

A single count supports this clone. The chain combines TRBV5-5 with TRBJ1-2, with D possibly being TRBD1 (6 bases). Germline lookup yields CDR1 SGHKS and CDR2 YYEKEE (reference sequence). The V and J ends lost 1 base and 3 bases respectively, with 7 bases between them. The CDR3 sequence is 13 residues long. The CDR3 is CASSLWTDYGYTF. CDR3 in DNA: TGTGCCAGCAGCTTGTGGACAGACTATGGCTACACCTTC.

The genes are TRBV12-5 and TRBJ1-6; D gene unclear. Germline CDR1 and CDR2: LGHNT and FRNRAP. V dropped 4 bases and J dropped 10 bases, with 8 bases sitting between them. This CDR3 region has 12 residues. The CDR3 DNA is TGTGCTAGTGGTTATCCTGAGTCACCCCTCCACTTT. Translating gives CASGYPESPLHF.

This chain joins TRBV30 and TRBJ1-2; 10 nucleotides line up with TRBD1. Germline V gives CDR1 GTSNPN, CDR2 SVGIG (reference sequence). V gave up 0 bases and J gave up 4 bases; unmatched junction bases: 8. This CDR3 is 16 amino acids long. The CDR3 protein is CAWSVVRGQGIYGYTF. The CDR3, as DNA: TGTGCCTGGAGTGTTGTTAGGGGACAGGGGATCTATGGCTACACCTTC.

The chain couples TRBV5-4 to TRBJ1-4; D is possibly TRBD1 (6 bases). Germline V gene sequence: CDR1 SGHNT, CDR2 YYREEE (reference sequence). The CDR3 is made up of 17 amino acids. Between the trimmed V and J ends, which lost 1 base and 0 bases, there was a span of 13 bases. In nucleotides, the CDR3 is TGTGCCAGCAGCTTGACAGGGAGTGGGTCAACTAATGAAAAACTGTTTTTT. Translated: CASSLTGSGSTNEKLFF.

This chain connects TRBV5-1 to TRBJ2-1, with a tentative D call TRBD2 (5 bases). V was cut by 9 bases and J by 1 base, with 17 bases left in between. Per the germline V gene, CDR1 is SGHRS and CDR2 is YFSETQ. There are 15 residues in the CDR3. The CDR3 nucleotides are TGCGCCACCGGTTGGGGAGTCTTGTCCTACAATGAGCAGTTCTTC. The encoded protein is CATGWGVLSYNEQFF.

This chain connects TRBV9 to TRBJ1-2, with TRBD1 identical over 9 bases. Trimming at V came to 0 bases and at J to 4 bases, leaving 7 bases not matched to a gene. Looked up from germline, CDR1 is SGDLS and CDR2 is YYNGEE. The length of the CDR3 is 16 residues. Here the CDR3 reads CASSVDTGGLAYGYTF. DNA of the CDR3: TGTGCCAGCAGCGTAGATACAGGGGGCCTGGCCTATGGCTACACCTTC.

V gene TRBV29-1 combines with J gene TRBJ2-5; weak D call: TRBD1 (5 bases). The CDR3 consists of 15 residues. Per germline, CDR1 SQVTM and CDR2 ANQGSEA. V was shortened by 1 base and J by 5 bases, with 17 bases between the two germline ends. As DNA, the CDR3 is TGCAGCGTTGAAGTCTGGCAGGGTTTTGGGGAGACCCAGTACTTC. Residues: CSVEVWQGFGETQYF.

This chain joins TRBV5-5 and TRBJ1-4; D call uncertain. Germline V gives CDR1 SGHKS, CDR2 YYEKEE (reference sequence). CDR3 size: 12 residues. V was clipped by 2 bases and J by 7 bases, with 6 bases between them. Here the CDR3 DNA reads TGTGCCAGCAGCTTTTCATCTGAAAAACTGTTTTTT. Encoded protein: CASSFSSEKLFF.

The chain uses TRBV19 and TRBJ1-3; D is unresolved. V was shortened by 7 bases and J by 1 base, with 14 bases between the two germline ends. CDR3 size: 15 residues. Germline CDR1 is LNHDA and CDR2 is SQIVND (reference sequence). The chain's CDR3 is CASTLGDLSGNTIYF. The CDR3 DNA is TGTGCCAGTACCCTCGGAGACTTGTCTGGAAACACCATATATTTT.

The genes are TRBV11-3 and TRBJ1-1; 7 bases match TRBD1. This CDR3 spans 13 amino acids. Germline V gene lookup returns CDR1 SGHNT and CDR2 YENEEA. J was trimmed by 3 bases and V by 2 bases; bases with no gene match: 0. CDR3 DNA: TGTGCCAGCAGCTTAACAGGGGACACTGAAGCTTTCTTT. It specifies CASSLTGDTEAFF.

This clone occurred a few times. V and J are TRBV6-4 and TRBJ2-7, with 12 bases that match TRBD1. The CDR3 has 16 residues. From germline, CDR1 is MRHNA and CDR2 SNTAGT. V shed 1 base and J 7 bases; nucleotides not matched to a gene: 8. The CDR3 loop is CASSDYPGQGAREQYF. CDR3 in DNA: TGTGCCAGCAGTGACTATCCGGGACAGGGGGCGCGTGAGCAGTACTTC.

The J gene is TRBJ1-1, the V gene TRBV6-1; a possible D gene is TRBD1 (6 bases). This CDR3 region has 15 residues. V was cut by 2 bases and J by 1 base, with 11 bases left in between. From germline, CDR1 is MNHNS and CDR2 SASEGT. The DNA for the CDR3 is TGTGCCAGCAGTGAATTTAACAGGGCGAACACTGAAGCTTTCTTT. Protein sequence: CASSEFNRANTEAFF.

This chain uses TRBV29-1 with TRBJ2-2, with 9 bases matching TRBD2. This CDR3 region has 15 residues. Germline V lookup: CDR1 SQVTM, CDR2 ANQGSEA. Trimming removed 6 bases from V and 7 bases from J; junction bases left unmatched: 12. The CDR3 loop reads CSVALAGGRSGELFF. The CDR3 nucleotides read TGCAGCGTAGCTTTGGCGGGGGGGCGAAGCGGGGAGCTGTTTTTT.

This chain joins TRBV7-8 and TRBJ2-2; 9 bases match TRBD2. The length of the CDR3 is 18 residues. Germline V gene lookup returns CDR1 SGHVS and CDR2 FQNEAQ. V was pared by 1 base and J by 4 bases, with 10 bases of the junction left unmatched. CDR3: CASSLEGREGLGTGELFF. In DNA, the CDR3 is TGTGCCAGCAGCTTAGAAGGGCGGGAGGGCCTTGGCACCGGGGAGCTGTTTTTT.